One sample yielded the 10 T cell receptor beta chains listed below, sequenced in a study of T-cell memory formation after mild COVID-19. TCRdb re-called the 5' RACE reads with MiXCR, one entry per CDR3 protein. The data show more than 250,000 distinct CDR3 sequences, 15% to 20% seen once. The sequenced sample was PBMCs or a T cell subset sorted from them (not recorded which). Receptors were obtained from a young man who had mild COVID-19 (a few samples of this study predate the infection). Cell type and time point are not known.

The genes are TRBV13 and TRBJ2-4; TRBD1 or TRBD2 may be the D gene (5 bases each). This CDR3 has 14 amino acids. From germline, CDR1 is PRHDT and CDR2 FYEKMQ (reference sequence). V lost 5 bases, J lost 9 bases, and 17 bases lay in between. For the CDR3, the DNA is TGTGCCAGCAGCCCGTCCGGGGCGAGGGGCATTCAGTACTTC. This encodes CASSPSGARGIQYF.

This clonotype was found a few times. The chain links TRBV5-1 to TRBJ2-1; tentatively, D is TRBD1 (5 bases). Trimming removed 4 bases from V and 5 bases from J, with 16 bases in between. CDR1 is SGHRS, CDR2 YFSETQ, per germline. This CDR3 spans 15 amino acids. CDR3 protein: CASSRSVDTHNEQFF. CDR3 coding DNA: TGCGCCAGCAGCCGGAGCGTGGACACCCACAATGAGCAGTTCTTC.

The genes are TRBV6-6 and TRBJ2-7, with 8 nucleotides matching TRBD1. Germline V gene sequence: CDR1 MNHNY, CDR2 SVGAGI (reference sequence). The trim removed 0 bases at V and 2 bases at J, leaving 3 bases unmatched. This CDR3 has 15 residues. The CDR3 protein is CASSYSGTGPYEQYF. In DNA form, the CDR3 reads TGTGCCAGCAGTTACTCCGGGACAGGTCCCTACGAGCAGTACTTC.

There are a few counts of this clonotype. CDR3 amino acids: CASRWLGFYEQYV. CDR3 DNA sequence: TGTGCCAGCCGTTGGCTGGGGTTCTACGAGCAGTACGTC. The V call is TRBV12-3 or TRBV12-4, the J call TRBJ2-7; the D is unclear. The CDR3 sequence is 13 residues long. V lost 8 bases to trimming and J lost 3 bases, with 14 bases between them.

This clonotype was seen more than once but under ten times. V is TRBV7-9 and J is TRBJ2-7; TRBD1 matches at 11 bases. The CDR3 spans 16 residues. V shed 4 bases, J shed 3 bases, and the junction held 8 bases outside the gene matches. Germline-derived CDR1 and CDR2 are SEHNR and FQNEAQ (reference sequence). The CDR3 coding sequence is TGTGCCAGCAGCTCCCGGGACAGGGGGGAACGCTACGAGCAGTACTTC. Residues: CASSSRDRGERYEQYF.

In its sample, this clonotype was seen many times. This chain uses TRBV5-1 with TRBJ2-1, with 10 positions matching TRBD2. Germline loops: CDR1 SGHRS, CDR2 YFSETQ. The CDR3 runs to 15 residues. The trim removed 0 bases at V and 8 bases at J, leaving 5 bases unmatched. Here the CDR3 reads CASSLGASGGYEQFF. Here the CDR3 DNA reads TGCGCCAGCAGCTTGGGGGCTAGCGGGGGCTATGAGCAGTTCTTC. Filled out from reference TRBV5-1 and TRBJ2-1, the complete variable domain reads KAGVTQTPRYLIKTRGQQVTLSCSPISGHRSVSWYQQTPGQGLQFLFEYFSETQRNKGNFPGRFSGRQFSNSRSEMNVSTLELGDSALYLCASSLGASGGYEQFFGPGTRLTVL.

This clonotype was counted only a few times. V usage is TRBV11-2 and J usage is TRBJ2-1, with no clear D. V lost 6 bases and J 6 bases, leaving 15 bases between the germline ends. Germline V lookup: CDR1 SGHAT, CDR2 FQNNGV. The CDR3 is made up of 14 amino acids. The CDR3 protein is CASSLPYSPNEQFF. For the CDR3, the DNA is TGTGCCAGCAGTCTTCCCTACTCCCCCAATGAGCAGTTCTTC.

The V and J genes are TRBV7-2 and TRBJ1-2; D is ambiguous. Germline V gives CDR1 SGHTA, CDR2 FQGNSA. The CDR3 runs 14 residues. V was pared by 1 base and J by 8 bases, with 14 bases between. This CDR3 is CASSLEGRSGGYTF. Here the CDR3 DNA reads TGTGCCAGCAGCTTAGAGGGCAGGTCCGGAGGCTACACCTTC.

In this sample, this clonotype turned up a few times. The chain joins TRBV3-1 to TRBJ2-7; 8 bases align to TRBD1. The CDR3 spans 13 residues. V lost 2 bases to trimming and J lost 6 bases; unmatched junction nucleotides: 3. Per the germline V gene, CDR1 is LGHDT and CDR2 is YNNKEL (reference sequence). The CDR3 DNA follows: TGTGCCAGCAGCCAAAGGGACAGGCCCGAGCAGTACGTC. Its translation is CASSQRDRPEQYV.

The chain carries TRBV7-6 and TRBJ2-4, with 9 bases matching TRBD2. CDR1 is SGHVS and CDR2 is FNYEAQ in the germline V gene. The V and J ends lost 5 bases and 0 bases, in that order; junction bases with no gene match: 8. The CDR3 is 17 residues long. The CDR3 protein is CASSQRAGGLAKNIQYF. For the CDR3, the DNA is TGTGCCAGCAGCCAAAGGGCGGGGGGGCTAGCCAAAAACATTCAGTACTTC.